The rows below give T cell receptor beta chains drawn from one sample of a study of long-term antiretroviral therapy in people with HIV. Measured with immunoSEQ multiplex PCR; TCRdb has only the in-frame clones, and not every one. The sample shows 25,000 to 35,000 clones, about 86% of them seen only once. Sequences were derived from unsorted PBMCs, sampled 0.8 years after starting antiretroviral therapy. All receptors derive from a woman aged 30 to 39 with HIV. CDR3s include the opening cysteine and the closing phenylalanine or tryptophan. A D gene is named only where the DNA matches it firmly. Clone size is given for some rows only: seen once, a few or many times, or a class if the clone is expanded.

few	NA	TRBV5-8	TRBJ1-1	TGTGCCAGCAGCTGGGCTGGTCACATGAACACTGAAGCTTTCTTT	CASSWAGHMNTEAFF
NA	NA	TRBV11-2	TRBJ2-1	TGTGCCAGCAGCTTAGGTCCCGGGAACGACCTTGGGGGGCAGTTCTTC	CASSLGPGNDLGGQFF
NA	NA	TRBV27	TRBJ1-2	TGTGCCAGCAGGGGCCCACCTACGGGCTACACCTTC	CASRGPPTGYTF
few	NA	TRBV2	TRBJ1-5	TGTGCCAGCAGTGAGATGGGGGCGTCTAGGCAGCCCCAGCATTTT	CASSEMGASRQPQHF
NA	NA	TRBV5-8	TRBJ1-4	TGTGCCAGTAGTACTATGGCAAAACTGTTTTTT	CASSTMAKLFF
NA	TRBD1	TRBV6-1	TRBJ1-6	TGTGCCAGCAGTGAATCCCCAGGGGGCCTCCTCCACTTT	CASSESPGGLLHF
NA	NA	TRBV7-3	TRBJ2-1	TGTGCCAGCAGCACCGGGGGCTCCTACAATGAGCAGTTCTTC	CASSTGGSYNEQFF
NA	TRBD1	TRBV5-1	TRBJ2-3	TGCGCCAGCAGCTTGAGACAGGGGGGACCTAGCACAGATACGCAGTATTTT	CASSLRQGGPSTDTQYF
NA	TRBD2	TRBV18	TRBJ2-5	TGTGCCAGCTCACCACTTGCTAGCGGGGGAGCAGAGACCCAGTACTTC	CASSPLASGGAETQYF
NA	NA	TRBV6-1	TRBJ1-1	TGTGCCAGCAGTGAAGGAAGACATCTCGGGACTGAAGCTTTCTTT	CASSEGRHLGTEAFF
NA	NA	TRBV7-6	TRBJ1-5	TGTGCCAGCAGCTTAGAGGACAATCAGCCCCAGCATTTT	CASSLEDNQPQHF
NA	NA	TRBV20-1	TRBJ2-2	TGCAGCGCTCCCAAAACCGGGGAGCTGTTTTTT	CSAPKTGELFF
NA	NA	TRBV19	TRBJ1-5	TGTGCCAGTAGTATCATTCGGGCAGGGATCTCCCGGATGGTCTCTCAGCCCCAGCATTTT	CASSIIRAGISRMVSQPQHF
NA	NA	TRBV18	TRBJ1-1	TGTGCCAGCTCACCTACAGGGCAAACTGAAGCTTTCTTT	CASSPTGQTEAFF
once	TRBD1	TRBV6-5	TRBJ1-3	TGTGCCAGCAGTAAGACAGGGTATGGGAACACCATATATTTT	CASSKTGYGNTIYF
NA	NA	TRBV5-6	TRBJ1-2	TGTGCCAGCAGCTTGACGGGAATGGGTGGCTACACCTTC	CASSLTGMGGYTF
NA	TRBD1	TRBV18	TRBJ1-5	TGTGCCAGCTCAGAGGGACAGGGAGAGGCTCAGCCCCAGCATTTT	CASSEGQGEAQPQHF
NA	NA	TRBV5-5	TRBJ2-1	TGTGCCAGCAGCTTGTCGAGCTCCTACAATGAGCAGTTCTTC	CASSLSSSYNEQFF
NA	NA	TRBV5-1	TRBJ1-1	TGCGCCAGCGGCTTGGGCGAAGTGAACACTGAAGCTTTCTTT	CASGLGEVNTEAFF
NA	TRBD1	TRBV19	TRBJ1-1	TGTGCCAGTAGTTGGGACAGGAGGAACACTGAAGCTTTCTTT	CASSWDRRNTEAFF
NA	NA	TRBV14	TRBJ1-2	TGTGCCAGCAGCCGAAGTGGGGACAACCAGTATGGCTACACCTTC	CASSRSGDNQYGYTF
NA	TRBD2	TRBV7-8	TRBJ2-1	TGTGCCAGCAGCTTAACTGTTCGGGGGGGGGACAATGAGCAGTTCTTC	CASSLTVRGGDNEQFF
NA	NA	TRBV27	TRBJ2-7	TGTGCCAGCAGTTTATCTAGCGGTTACAGTGGGCCCTACGAGCAGTACTTC	CASSLSSGYSGPYEQYF
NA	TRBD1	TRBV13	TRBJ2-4	TGTGCCAGCAGCGAGACAGGGTTGGAAGGCATTCAGTACTTC	CASSETGLEGIQYF
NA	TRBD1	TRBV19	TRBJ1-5	TGTGCCAGTAGTGCAACCGGGACAGGGTATCAGCCCCAGCATTTT	CASSATGTGYQPQHF
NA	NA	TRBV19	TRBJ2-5	TGTGCCAGTAGTCGGAAGCAGCCTCAAGAGACCCAGTACTTC	CASSRKQPQETQYF